These 23 T cell receptor beta chains were sequenced from one sample in a study of blood T cell repertoires in COVID-19. This table comes from immunoSEQ multiplex PCR, and its TCRdb copy is limited to in-frame clones, with some not included. Among some 150,000 clones listed, approximately 90% were seen once. The sample comprised peripheral blood. Source of these receptors: a human donor in a cohort sampled during active COVID-19.

The V gene is TRBV3-1 (or the pseudogene TRBV3-2), the J gene TRBJ2-1, with D possibly TRBD1 on 6 matching bases. Germline V CDR1 and CDR2: LGHDT, YNNKEL (reference sequence). CDR3 length equals 16 residues. V shed 0 bases and J shed 12 bases, with 21 bases lying between them. CDR3 coding DNA: TGTGCCAGCAGCCAAGAGGGGGCTAGCTCTTCCGCTTTGCAGTTCTTC. It codes for CASSQEGASSSALQFF.

The chain has TRBV7-2 and TRBJ2-1; TRBD2 agrees at 12 bases. Germline V gene data show CDR1 as SGHTA and CDR2 as FQGNSA. V lost 5 bases and J lost 10; bases outside the gene matches: 9. CDR3 length: 15 amino acids. Here the CDR3 reads CASSRQTSGGREQFF. CDR3 sequence (DNA): TGTGCCAGCAGCCGCCAGACTAGCGGGGGCAGGGAGCAGTTCTTC.

The rearrangement joins TRBV10-3 to TRBJ2-2; TRBD1 matches 10 bases. After removal of 5 bases from V and 6 bases from J, the junction contained 9 bases not matched to a gene. Germline loops: CDR1 ENHRY, CDR2 SYGVKD. The CDR3 loop spans 16 amino acids. The CDR3 reads CAISIGTGDPPGELFF. The CDR3 region has the DNA TGTGCCATCAGTATCGGGACAGGGGATCCGCCCGGGGAGCTGTTTTTT.

V usage is TRBV5-5 and J usage is TRBJ2-6, with 7 bases lining up with TRBD1. The length of the CDR3 is 17 residues. Germline-derived CDR1 and CDR2 are SGHKS and YYEKEE (reference sequence). The J segment lost 0 bases and the V segment lost 2 bases, leaving 5 bases of the junction unmatched. DNA of the CDR3: TGTGCCAGCAGCTTTACGGCAGGGGGCTCTGGGGCCAACGTCCTGACTTTC. Translated: CASSFTAGGSGANVLTF.

Turning to this clone: One junction end does not reproduce the germline sequence, and a read error may be involved. V usage is TRBV27 and J usage is TRBJ2-1; D is ambiguous. This CDR3 spans 12 amino acids. Germline assignment: CDR1 MNHEY and CDR2 SMNVEV (reference sequence). As DNA, the CDR3 is TGTGCCAGCAGTTTAAACTACCATGAGCAGTTCTTC. Protein product: CASSLNYHEQFF.

The chain links TRBV6-5 to TRBJ2-7, with 13 bases identical to TRBD2. V gave up 7 bases and J gave up 12 bases; unmatched junction bases: 15. Germline assignment: CDR1 MNHEY and CDR2 SVGAGI. The CDR3 spans 15 residues. CDR3 in amino acids: CASIPAGTSGVQGYF. The CDR3 nucleotides are TGTGCCAGCATCCCGGCCGGGACTAGCGGGGTCCAGGGGTACTTC.

The rearrangement uses TRBV18 and TRBJ2-5; no firm D call. With 4 bases removed from V and 1 base from J, the gap between germline ends came to 7 bases. The CDR3 spans 13 residues. CDR1 is KGHSH, CDR2 LQKENI, per germline. CDR3 sequence (DNA): TGTGCCAGCTCACGCGCAGGCCAAGAGACCCAGTACTTC. Protein: CASSRAGQETQYF.

V is TRBV5-1 and J is TRBJ1-4; 7 nucleotides line up with TRBD1. V lost 2 bases and J lost 3; bases outside the gene matches: 13. The CDR3 has 18 residues. CDR1 SGHRS and CDR2 YFSETQ come from the germline V gene. CDR3: CASSLGGSQGAANEKLFF. In DNA, the CDR3 is TGCGCCAGCAGCTTAGGGGGCTCCCAGGGTGCGGCTAATGAAAAACTGTTTTTT.

The chain uses TRBV5-1 and TRBJ2-7; 12 bases map to TRBD2. V dropped 4 bases and J dropped 3; count of bases not matched to a gene: 8. Per germline, CDR1 SGHRS and CDR2 YFSETQ. This CDR3 is 16 amino acids long. Here the CDR3 DNA reads TGCGCCAGCAGCCCCACTAGCGGGGGGCCCAACTACGAGCAGTACTTC. Translating gives CASSPTSGGPNYEQYF.

The chain uses TRBV6-2 or TRBV6-3 and TRBJ2-1; 7 bases map to TRBD1. Germline V CDR1 and CDR2: MNHEY, SVGEGT. The length of the CDR3 is 13 residues. The J segment lost 5 bases and the V segment lost 6 bases, leaving 4 bases of the junction unmatched. CDR3 sequence reads: CASSPTGHNEQFF. DNA of the CDR3: TGTGCCAGCAGCCCGACAGGGCACAATGAGCAGTTCTTC.

As DNA, the CDR3 is TGTGCCAGCAGCGTAGCGGAGGGCCATGGCTACACCTTC. Translation: CASSVAEGHGYTF. V and J are TRBV9 and TRBJ1-2; D is unresolved. The CDR3 runs to 13 residues. V was shortened by 0 bases and J by 6 bases, with 9 bases between the two germline ends. Germline lookup yields CDR1 SGDLS and CDR2 YYNGEE.

The V gene is TRBV27, the J gene TRBJ2-1; possible D gene TRBD2, 6 bases. From germline, CDR1 is MNHEY and CDR2 SMNVEV (reference sequence). The CDR3 covers 12 residues. The ends were cut back, 5 bases at V and 14 bases at J, with 16 bases in the middle. As DNA, the CDR3 is TGTGCCAGCAGTGTGCCGGGGGTTGTCGAGTTCTTC. Translating it yields CASSVPGVVEFF.

The V gene is TRBV7-2, the J gene TRBJ2-2, with a weak D call TRBD2 (5 bases). CDR1 is SGHTA and CDR2 is FQGNSA in the germline V gene. With 4 bases removed from V and 5 bases from J, the gap between germline ends came to 14 bases. The length of the CDR3 is 15 residues. CDR3 nucleotide sequence: TGTGCCAGCAGCTACCCGGGGAATCCTACCGGGGAGCTGTTTTTT. This gives the protein CASSYPGNPTGELFF.

The J gene is TRBJ2-5, the V gene TRBV14, with D maybe TRBD1 (6 bases). With 2 bases removed from V and 4 bases from J, the gap between germline ends came to 14 bases. The CDR3 is 15 amino acids. The germline gives CDR1 SGHDN, CDR2 FVKESK. CDR3 residues: CASSQPWGQGETQYF. CDR3 DNA sequence: TGTGCCAGCAGCCAACCTTGGGGGCAAGGAGAGACCCAGTACTTC.

This clone was seen more than once but under ten times. The gene calls are TRBV6-6 and TRBJ2-5; D gene uncertain. Germline V lookup: CDR1 MNHNY, CDR2 SVGAGI (reference sequence). Trimming removed 6 bases at V and 2 bases at J, with 16 bases between. This CDR3 spans 15 amino acids. The chain's CDR3 is CASRWSEHIQETQYF. Here the CDR3 DNA reads TGTGCCAGCAGGTGGAGCGAGCACATACAAGAGACCCAGTACTTC.

This chain uses TRBV15 with TRBJ1-3, with D hard to call. The ends were cut back, 1 base at V and 4 bases at J, with 11 bases in the middle. Looked up from germline, CDR1 is LNHNV and CDR2 is YYDKDF (reference sequence). The CDR3 extends over 15 amino acids. Written as DNA, the CDR3 is TGTGCCACCAGCAGAGCAACCTCGCAGGGAAACACCATATATTTT. Encoded protein: CATSRATSQGNTIYF. Combining the CDR3 with reference TRBV15 and TRBJ1-3 gives the whole variable domain DAMVIQNPRYQVTQFGKPVTLSCSQTLNHNVMYWYQQKSSQAPKLLFHYYDKDFNNEADTPDNFQSRRPNTSFCFLDIRSPGLGDTAMYLCATSRATSQGNTIYFGEGSWLTVV.

The sample holds one count of this clone. The chain is built from TRBV5-5 and TRBJ2-7, with 12 bases fitting TRBD2. The V gene's germline CDR1 is SGHKS and CDR2 YYEKEE (reference sequence). This CDR3 comprises 17 residues. The J segment lost 1 base and the V segment lost 4 bases, leaving 9 bases of the junction unmatched. DNA of the CDR3: TGTGCCAGCAGCGACCTAGCGGGGGGGATCCTATCCTACGAGCAGTACTTC. It is translated as CASSDLAGGILSYEQYF.

The chain links TRBV11-2 to TRBJ2-7; tentative D call: TRBD2 (7 bases). Deletions cut 4 bases from V and 5 bases from J, with 12 bases between. CDR1 is SGHAT and CDR2 is FQNNGV in the germline V gene. There are 13 residues in the CDR3. CDR3 coding DNA: TGTGCCAGCAGCTCCCCCGGGGGGCACGAGCAGTACTTC. Protein: CASSSPGGHEQYF.

The genes are TRBV7-2 and TRBJ1-5; tentative D call: TRBD1 (6 bases). This CDR3 comprises 14 residues. In germline, CDR1 is SGHTA, CDR2 FQGNSA. With 5 bases removed from V and 3 bases from J, the gap between germline ends came to 11 bases. The CDR3 nucleotides are TGTGCCAGCAGCCCCCAGGGGTTCAATCAGCCCCAGCATTTT. It codes for CASSPQGFNQPQHF.

This chain links TRBV5-4 with TRBJ1-2, with 11 bases aligning to TRBD1. CDR1 SGHNT and CDR2 YYREEE come from the germline V gene (reference sequence). Trimming took 7 bases from V and 4 from J; bases not matched to a gene: 9. This CDR3 has 15 residues. For the CDR3, the DNA is TGTGCCAGCGGATGGGGGGACAGGGGGGGCTATGGCTACACCTTC. Its protein is CASGWGDRGGYGYTF.

This sequence joins TRBV2 and TRBJ1-5, with 7 positions matching TRBD1. The CDR3 length is 16 residues. V gave up 6 bases and J gave up 9 bases; unmatched junction bases: 17. Per germline, CDR1 SNHLY and CDR2 FYNNEI. The CDR3 here is CASSPHSGQAIGPQHF. CDR3 sequence (DNA): TGTGCCAGCAGCCCTCACTCCGGACAGGCCATAGGGCCCCAGCATTTT.

This sequence joins TRBV7-2 and TRBJ1-2; a possible D gene is TRBD1 (6 bases). V was pared by 5 bases and J by 8 bases, with 15 bases between. Per germline, CDR1 SGHTA and CDR2 FQGNSA. The CDR3 runs 13 residues. CDR3 DNA sequence: TGTGCCAGCAGCCAACAGGGTCTAGAAGGCTACACCTTC. Translation gives CASSQQGLEGYTF. The full variable domain, completed using reference TRBV7-2 and TRBJ1-2, is GAGVSQSPSNKVTEKGKDVELRCDPISGHTALYWYRQSLGQGLEFLIYFQGNSAPDKSGLPSDRFSAERTGGSVSTLTIQRTQQEDSAVYLCASSQQGLEGYTFGSGTRLTVV.

The CDR3 nucleotides are TGTGCCAGCAGCCTTGCCGGGGGTAACTATGGCTACACCTTC. This encodes CASSLAGGNYGYTF. V and J are TRBV6-2 or TRBV6-3 and TRBJ1-2, with D perhaps TRBD1 (5 bases). Germline V CDR1 and CDR2: MNHEY, SVGEGT. V dropped 6 bases and J dropped 1 base, with 12 bases sitting between them. This CDR3 is 14 amino acids long.